This TCR beta chain appears in the sequencing data of a study of cytomegalovirus exposure and HLA in healthy donors. As regards this clone: What it binds is not known.

With 4 bases clipped from V and 0 bases from J, the junction kept 4 bases outside the gene matches. This CDR3 has 16 amino acids. CDR1 SGHRS and CDR2 YFSETQ come from the germline V gene. With 60 Vbeta and 13 Jbeta primers, the PCR was carried out. The repertoire was sequenced with immunoSEQ multiplex PCR; TCRdb's copy has only in-frame clones and lacks some. The profile covers some 140,000 clones, with approximately 80% appearing a single time and around 1.5% taken by the ten largest. Findings of the study overall: When analyzed later, a missense DCLRE1C variant was found to be linked to TCR beta V- and J-gene trimming.

Material: PBMCs. The clonotype was recovered from a woman in her late teens or twenties in good health and CMV-seronegative. J is TRBJ2-2 and V is TRBV5-1; 9 bases align to TRBD2. As DNA, the CDR3 is TGCGCCAGCAGCCATTTAGCGGGGGCGAACACCGGGGAGCTGTTTTTT. It is translated as CASSHLAGANTGELFF.